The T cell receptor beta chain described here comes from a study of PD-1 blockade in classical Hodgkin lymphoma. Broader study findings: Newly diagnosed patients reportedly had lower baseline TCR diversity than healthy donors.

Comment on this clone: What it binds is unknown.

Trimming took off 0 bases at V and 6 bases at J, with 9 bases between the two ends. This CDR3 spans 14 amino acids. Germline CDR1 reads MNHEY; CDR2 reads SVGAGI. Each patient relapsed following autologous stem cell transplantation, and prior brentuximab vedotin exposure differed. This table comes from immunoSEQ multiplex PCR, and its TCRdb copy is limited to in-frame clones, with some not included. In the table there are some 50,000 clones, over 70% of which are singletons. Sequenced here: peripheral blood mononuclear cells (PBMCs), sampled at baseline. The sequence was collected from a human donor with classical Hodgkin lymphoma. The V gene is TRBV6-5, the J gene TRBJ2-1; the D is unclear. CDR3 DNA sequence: TGTGCCAGCAGTTACTCGCTCCCCCGCAATGAGCAGTTCTTC. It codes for CASSYSLPRNEQFF.